One sample yielded the 27 T cell receptor beta chains listed below, sequenced in a study of T cell responses to AZD1222 COVID-19 vaccine. Repertoires were generated with immunoSEQ multiplex PCR, while TCRdb's copy carries only in-frame clones and drops some. The sample consists of some 250,000 clones, around 92% of them appearing once. This material consisted of peripheral blood, taken 28 days after the second AZD1222 dose. The source is an adult who received the AZD1222 COVID-19 vaccine.

CDR3 protein: CASKRGLAGYNEQFF. The DNA of the CDR3 is TGTGCCAGCAAGAGAGGACTAGCGGGTTACAATGAGCAGTTCTTC. V is TRBV6-5 and J is TRBJ2-1; 11 nucleotides line up with TRBD2. Trimming at V came to 7 bases and at J to 4 bases, leaving 6 bases not matched to a gene. The CDR3 covers 15 residues. Germline V lookup: CDR1 MNHEY, CDR2 SVGAGI.

The chain combines TRBV5-1 with TRBJ1-2; D is unresolved. Germline assignment: CDR1 SGHRS and CDR2 YFSETQ. This CDR3 has 15 residues. Trimming cost V 0 bases and J 3 bases, with 12 bases left between them. The CDR3 DNA reads as TGCGCCAGCAGCTTGGCTCTCCCCGATGACTATGGCTACACCTTC. Residues: CASSLALPDDYGYTF.

The count of this clone is one. The V gene is TRBV7-9, the J gene TRBJ2-7; TRBD1 matches at 10 bases. The CDR3 extends over 14 amino acids. V dropped 8 bases and J dropped 4; count of bases not matched to a gene: 8. Germline V gives CDR1 SEHNR, CDR2 FQNEAQ (reference sequence). The CDR3 sequence: CASGTRDRGYEQYF. In nucleotides, the CDR3 is TGTGCCAGCGGGACAAGGGACAGGGGATACGAGCAGTACTTC.

The chain combines TRBV24-1 with TRBJ2-2; perhaps TRBD1 as D (5 bases). Germline V gene sequence: CDR1 KGHDR, CDR2 SFDVKD. This CDR3 is 14 amino acids long. The ends were cut back, 1 base at V and 5 bases at J, with 7 bases in the middle. CDR3 protein: CATSDFRQTGELFF. In DNA, the CDR3 is TGTGCCACCAGTGATTTTAGACAGACCGGGGAGCTGTTTTTT.

The chain combines TRBV5-1 with TRBJ1-2; the D gene is possibly TRBD1 (5 bases). V lost 4 bases and J 0 bases, leaving 10 bases between the germline ends. Per the germline V gene, CDR1 is SGHRS and CDR2 is YFSETQ. This CDR3 region has 14 residues. The CDR3 DNA follows: TGCGCCAGCAGCGGGGGACCCACTAACTATGGCTACACCTTC. It specifies CASSGGPTNYGYTF.

V usage is TRBV7-2 and J usage is TRBJ2-5; D may be TRBD2 (5 bases). The CDR3 is 14 residues long. Between the trimmed V and J ends, which lost 5 bases and 9 bases, there was a span of 19 bases. From germline, CDR1 is SGHTA and CDR2 FQGNSA. The CDR3 sequence: CASSQRRSLGAQYF. Written as DNA, the CDR3 is TGTGCCAGCAGCCAAAGGAGGTCCCTCGGGGCCCAGTACTTC.

V is TRBV28 and J is TRBJ2-7; D unresolved. Trimming pared 5 bases from V and 4 bases from J, leaving 15 bases between. Germline V gene data show CDR1 as MDHEN and CDR2 as SYDVKM. This CDR3 has 14 residues. The DNA of the CDR3 is TGTGCCAGCAGTGCCTCGACCCCCGGGTACGAGCAGTACTTC. Translated: CASSASTPGYEQYF.

This rearrangement joins TRBV2 to TRBJ1-1, with TRBD1 as a possible D gene (5 bases). The CDR3 sequence is 14 residues long. Germline values: CDR1 SNHLY, CDR2 FYNNEI. Trimming took 6 bases from V and 0 from J, leaving 11 bases between them. The CDR3 DNA is TGTGCCAGCAGCCGACAGACCATGAACACTGAAGCTTTCTTT. This sequence encodes CASSRQTMNTEAFF.

The CDR3 DNA follows: TGTGCCAGCAGCCGGGGACTGACGAACAACGAGCAGTACTTC. Encoded protein: CASSRGLTNNEQYF. This sequence joins TRBV7-9 and TRBJ2-7, with D perhaps TRBD2 (6 bases). CDR1 and CDR2 (germline): SEHNR, FQNEAQ (reference sequence). This CDR3 has 14 residues. Between the trimmed V and J ends, which lost 5 bases and 5 bases, there was a span of 16 bases.

This chain links TRBV18 with TRBJ1-2; a weak D match, TRBD1 (6 bases). The CDR3 totals 16 residues. V lost 0 bases to trimming and J lost 3 bases, with 14 bases between them. The germline CDR1 and CDR2 sequences are KGHSH and LQKENI. Here the CDR3 DNA reads TGTGCCAGCTCACCACCGTCCATGCAGGGGTACTATGGCTACACCTTC. Translation: CASSPPSMQGYYGYTF.

This chain connects TRBV2 to TRBJ2-6, with a weak D call TRBD1 (6 bases). From germline, CDR1 is SNHLY and CDR2 FYNNEI. The CDR3 has 16 residues. The germline V and J ends were trimmed by 5 bases and 2 bases, with 13 bases remaining between them. The CDR3 loop reads CASSRQELAGANVLTF. The DNA for the CDR3 is TGTGCCAGCAGTAGACAGGAACTTGCTGGGGCCAACGTCCTGACTTTC.

The CDR3 protein is CASSWDNQPQHF. CDR3 sequence (DNA): TGTGCCAGCAGCTGGGACAATCAGCCCCAGCATTTT. The chain carries TRBV6-5 and TRBJ1-5; no clear D. Trimming stripped 6 bases from V and 3 bases from J, with 6 bases between. The CDR3 is made up of 12 amino acids. From germline, CDR1 is MNHEY and CDR2 SVGAGI.

The chain carries TRBV6-5 and TRBJ1-5, with no clear D. The length of the CDR3 is 15 residues. From germline, CDR1 is MNHEY and CDR2 SVGAGI. V was pared by 0 bases and J by 3 bases, with 9 bases between. The CDR3 spells CASSYSVSDNQPQHF. DNA of the CDR3: TGTGCCAGCAGTTACTCGGTCAGTGACAATCAGCCCCAGCATTTT.

The chain is built from TRBV2 and TRBJ2-4; 13 positions match TRBD2. Germline loops: CDR1 SNHLY, CDR2 FYNNEI. V lost 6 bases and J lost 2; bases outside the gene matches: 4. The CDR3 runs to 16 residues. CDR3 in DNA: TGTGCCAGCAGCGGACTAGCGGGGGTGTCCAAAAACATTCAGTACTTC. Encoded protein: CASSGLAGVSKNIQYF.

V is TRBV4-3 and J is TRBJ2-7; D might be TRBD2 (6 bases). This CDR3 has 15 amino acids. The V gene lost 3 bases and the J gene lost 5 bases, with 17 bases spanning the gap. CDR1 LGHNA and CDR2 YSLEER come from the germline V gene. CDR3 nucleotide sequence: TGCGCCAGCAGCCAGTCTCTGGGGGGTTATAACGAGCAGTACTTC. Amino acids: CASSQSLGGYNEQYF.

The chain recombines TRBV5-1 with TRBJ1-2, with D possibly TRBD1 on 6 matching bases. V was pared by 4 bases and J by 3 bases, with 16 bases between. This CDR3 contains 15 residues. Germline values: CDR1 SGHRS, CDR2 YFSETQ. CDR3 in DNA: TGCGCCAGCAGCGGAGGACAGCCTATCGACTATGGCTACACCTTC. Translated: CASSGGQPIDYGYTF.

This CDR3 is CASSPRIGAGPYNEQFF. CDR3 DNA sequence: TGTGCCAGCAGCCCCCGGATTGGGGCGGGACCCTACAATGAGCAGTTCTTC. J is TRBJ2-1 and V is TRBV11-2, with D perhaps TRBD2 (6 bases). CDR1 and CDR2 (germline): SGHAT, FQNNGV. This CDR3 has 17 residues. V lost 5 bases and J lost 2, with 19 bases in between. Using reference TRBV11-2 and TRBJ2-1 for the parts outside the CDR3, the full variable domain is EAGVAQSPRYKIIEKRQSVAFWCNPISGHATLYWYQQILGQGPKLLIQFQNNGVVDDSQLPKDRFSAERLKGVDSTLKIQPAKLEDSAVYLCASSPRIGAGPYNEQFFGPGTRLTVL.

The V and J genes are TRBV18 and TRBJ2-2, with 12 bases lining up with TRBD2. V was clipped by 3 bases and J by 6 bases; unmatched bases: 8. This CDR3 spans 17 amino acids. CDR1 and CDR2 (germline): KGHSH, LQKENI. The CDR3 loop is CASSPRLAGDSAGELFF. In DNA form, the CDR3 reads TGTGCCAGCTCACCCAGACTAGCGGGAGACTCCGCCGGGGAGCTGTTTTTT.

This clone has just one count. The chain is built from TRBV5-5 and TRBJ1-1; D perhaps matches TRBD1 (5 bases). Germline V gene data show CDR1 as SGHKS and CDR2 as YYEKEE (reference sequence). The CDR3 spans 14 residues. V lost 4 bases to trimming and J lost 5 bases, with 15 bases between them. The CDR3 region has the DNA TGTGCCAGCAGCCGGGAGGGGCAGAGGACTGAAGCTTTCTTT. Its protein product is CASSREGQRTEAFF.

The J gene is TRBJ2-1, the V gene TRBV19; 12 bases match TRBD2. Germline CDR1 and CDR2: LNHDA and SQIVND (reference sequence). J gave up 9 bases and V 4 bases, and 10 bases lay outside the gene matches. The CDR3 sequence is 16 residues long. The CDR3 is CASSSTSGRNSAEQFF. The DNA for the CDR3 is TGTGCCAGTAGTAGCACTAGCGGGAGGAATTCTGCTGAGCAGTTCTTC.

The chain couples TRBV27 to TRBJ1-6; TRBD1 matches at 7 bases. The germline V gene has CDR1 MNHEY and CDR2 SMNVEV (reference sequence). The CDR3 has 14 amino acids. Trimming removed 5 bases from V and 7 bases from J; junction bases left unmatched: 5. CDR3 sequence: CASSPGTENSPLHF. CDR3 bases: TGTGCCAGCAGTCCTGGGACAGAGAATTCACCCCTCCACTTT.

The V call is TRBV6-5, the J call TRBJ1-1, with unresolved D. This CDR3 comprises 15 residues. Trimming stripped 2 bases from V and 2 bases from J, with 12 bases between. In germline, CDR1 is MNHEY, CDR2 SVGAGI. The CDR3 region has the DNA TGTGCCAGCAGTTACCGGGTCGGATTCAACACTGAAGCTTTCTTT. Encoded protein: CASSYRVGFNTEAFF.

The V gene is TRBV7-2, the J gene TRBJ1-2, with D tentatively TRBD1 (5 bases). The ends were cut back, 5 bases at V and 8 bases at J, with 15 bases in the middle. The CDR3 has 13 residues. The V gene's germline CDR1 is SGHTA and CDR2 FQGNSA. Here the CDR3 reads CASSPPGDFGYTF. The DNA of the CDR3 is TGTGCCAGCAGCCCTCCCGGGGACTTCGGCTACACCTTC.

The CDR3 DNA sequence: TGCGCCAGCAGCCAAGAGGGAAGCGGGGCCGAGGGTACGCAGTATTTT. It encodes CASSQEGSGAEGTQYF. The genes are TRBV4-1 and TRBJ2-3, with 7 bases matching TRBD2. Trimming removed 0 bases from V and 8 bases from J; junction bases left unmatched: 11. The CDR3 loop spans 16 amino acids. Germline V CDR1 and CDR2: MGHRA, YSYEKL.

This clone was counted a single time. This sequence joins TRBV28 and TRBJ2-3, with D perhaps TRBD1 (6 bases). The germline V gene has CDR1 MDHEN and CDR2 SYDVKM. CDR3 length: 15 residues. Trimming pared 7 bases from V and 4 bases from J, leaving 18 bases between. CDR3 in amino acids: CASNNPLGGADTQYF. DNA for the CDR3: TGTGCCAGCAACAACCCACTTGGGGGCGCAGATACGCAGTATTTT.

This clone was seen only once. The genes are TRBV6-5 and TRBJ2-1; D might be TRBD2 (5 bases). The CDR3 loop spans 13 amino acids. V lost 4 bases, J lost 10 bases, and 14 bases lay in between. In germline, CDR1 is MNHEY, CDR2 SVGAGI. The DNA of the CDR3 is TGTGCCAGCAGTTCACCCGGGAACGGGGAGCAGTTCTTC. This sequence encodes CASSSPGNGEQFF.

The rearrangement joins TRBV6-5 to TRBJ1-1; TRBD1 is a possible D gene (6 bases). Deletions cut 4 bases from V and 1 base from J, with 10 bases between. This CDR3 region has 14 residues. CDR1 is MNHEY and CDR2 is SVGAGI in the germline V gene. Here the CDR3 reads CASSSGTQNTEAFF. The CDR3 region has the DNA TGTGCCAGCAGTTCCGGGACACAGAACACTGAAGCTTTCTTT.